These 2 T cell receptor beta chains came from one sample sequenced in a study of early T cells in non-severe SARS-CoV-2 infection. TCRdb independently ran MiXCR on the 5' RACE reads; one entry per CDR3 protein. The sample records tens of thousands of distinct CDR3 sequences, about 8.9% being singletons. Sequenced input: whole blood. The receptor set was obtained from an adult who was a healthcare worker with PCR-confirmed SARS-CoV-2 infection or an uninfected control (not recorded which).

This clonotype was observed at least ten times. The chain employs TRBV7-9 and TRBJ2-7; D not certain. V dropped 3 bases and J dropped 4 bases, with 10 bases sitting between them. The CDR3 loop spans 13 amino acids. Germline CDR1 is SEHNR and CDR2 is FQNEAQ (reference sequence). The CDR3 loop reads CASSLSHSYEQYF. CDR3 sequence (DNA): TGTGCCAGCAGCTTGTCACACAGTTACGAGCAGTACTTC.

This clonotype was counted ten times or more. V is TRBV6-5 and J is TRBJ2-7; TRBD1 agrees at 10 bases. V lost 2 bases, J lost 5 bases, and 6 bases stayed unmatched. Germline V lookup: CDR1 MNHEY, CDR2 SVGAGI. The CDR3 is made up of 15 amino acids. This chain's CDR3 is CASSYRQGASHEQYF. Written as DNA, the CDR3 is TGTGCCAGCAGTTACAGACAGGGGGCGAGCCACGAGCAGTACTTC.